This is a list of T cell receptor beta chains from one sample in a study of blood T cell repertoires in COVID-19. Profiling relied on immunoSEQ multiplex PCR, and the TCRdb table lists in-frame clones only, not all of them. The top ten hold roughly 0.6% of the sample, which has some 150,000 clones, over 70% seen once. Sample: peripheral blood. These receptors were obtained from a man between 60 and 75 years old with acute or convalescent COVID-19. Each CDR3 is given without its conserved first and last residue.

TRBV3-1/TRBV3-2	TRBJ2-7	ASSQELAGVYEQY
TRBV3-1/TRBV3-2	TRBJ2-2	ASSLSGRTGELF
TRBV27	TRBJ2-5	ASSFGARETQY
TRBV3-1/TRBV3-2	TRBJ2-5	ASSSLAGGETQY
TRBV29-1	TRBJ1-2	SVVIGANYGYT
TRBV7-6	TRBJ1-5	ASSLGGTSNQPQH
TRBV4-1	TRBJ2-7	ASSPETTGGYEQY
TRBV19	TRBJ2-7	ASSRTSGGPTYEQY
TRBV28	TRBJ1-4	ASSQPGTTNEKLF
TRBV7-2	TRBJ2-7	ASSLVASGSSYEQY
TRBV13	TRBJ2-7	ASSDSRGGGYEQY
TRBV19	TRBJ2-7	ASSSRAYEQY
TRBV7-2	TRBJ1-2	ASSDRGQFYGYT
TRBV11-2	TRBJ2-7	ASSSLRRLAAYEQY
TRBV19	TRBJ2-2	ASSRDRAPGELF
TRBV5-1	TRBJ2-3	ASRYSGATPTDTQY
TRBV5-1	TRBJ2-2	ASSPYTGELF
TRBV28	TRBJ2-1	ASSSGGSSYNEQF
TRBV24-1	TRBJ2-1	ATSDFSVAGAPYNEQF
TRBV12-3/TRBV12-4	TRBJ1-1	ASSFSEDTEAF
TRBV11-2	TRBJ2-7	ASSKQGYEQY
TRBV7-2	TRBJ1-1	ASSGAGVRTEAF
TRBV6-2/TRBV6-3	TRBJ2-1	ASSYSWEGAYNEQF
TRBV15	TRBJ2-1	ATSRVLSEQF
TRBV10-3	TRBJ2-2	AISSGTSSLSGELF
TRBV12-3/TRBV12-4	TRBJ2-7	ASGRGDSYEQY
TRBV9	TRBJ2-5	ASSGTAEETQY
TRBV7-6	TRBJ2-6	ASSLRGRESGANVLT
TRBV19	TRBJ1-1	ASSTGDTEAF
TRBV28	TRBJ2-5	ASSPRDRHQETQY
TRBV27	TRBJ2-1	ASSRQGINEQF
TRBV6-5	TRBJ2-1	ASSTPGQGTNEQF
TRBV5-1	TRBJ1-6	ASSPLEGANSPLH
TRBV7-3	TRBJ2-3	ASSLTPQGGADTQY
TRBV6-6	TRBJ2-3	ASSRQAPSADTQY
TRBV29-1	TRBJ2-1	SVDTYNEQF
TRBV28	TRBJ2-2	ASSFGAGTVLDTGELF
TRBV5-1	TRBJ2-7	ASSLRLAVDYEQY
TRBV28	TRBJ1-1	ASLGGWVATEAF
TRBV7-7	TRBJ2-5	ASSFDRQETQY
TRBV19	TRBJ1-4	ASSPRQTTNEKLF
TRBV3-1/TRBV3-2	TRBJ1-6	ASRDSNNSPLH